The rows below give T cell receptor beta chains drawn from one sample of a study of blood T cell repertoires in COVID-19. TCRdb's copy holds only in-frame clones and misses some; the assay was immunoSEQ multiplex PCR. The repertoire holds a few hundred thousand clones, with 87% as singletons. Sequencing was carried out using PBMCs or T cells enriched from blood (not recorded which). These receptor sequences come from a man aged 30 to 39 who had recovered from COVID-19. Each CDR3 is given with its conserved first and last residue. A D gene is named only where the DNA matches it firmly. Size values are once, few and many counts, or a class for expanded clones, and some rows have none.

D	size	V	J	CDR3	DNA
NA	once	TRBV5-4	TRBJ1-3	CASSLDGQGNTIYF	TGTGCCAGCAGCTTGGACGGACAGGGAAACACCATATATTTT
NA	NA	TRBV5-1	TRBJ2-5	CASSLAEQGPWETQYF	TGCGCCAGCAGCTTGGCCGAACAGGGTCCCTGGGAGACCCAGTACTTC
NA	NA	TRBV13	TRBJ2-7	CASSLGAREQYF	TGTGCCAGCAGCTTAGGGGCGCGGGAGCAGTACTTC
NA	NA	TRBV4-2	TRBJ1-2	CASSQVVSREIRYYGYTF	TGTGCCAGCAGCCAAGTAGTATCCCGTGAAATAAGATACTATGGCTACACCTTC
NA	NA	TRBV9	TRBJ1-2	CASSPSPVYGYTF	TGTGCCAGCAGCCCCTCTCCGGTCTATGGCTACACCTTC
NA	NA	TRBV12-2	TRBJ1-2	CASRFPGQVVCYGYTF	TGTGCAAGTCGCTTTCCGGGACAGGTCGTTTGCTATGGCTACACCTTC
NA	NA	TRBV11-2	TRBJ2-7	CASSSSYEQYF	TGTGCCAGCAGCTCTAGCTACGAGCAGTACTTC
NA	NA	TRBV20-1	TRBJ2-7	CSAEEVPEQYF	TGCAGTGCCGAGGAAGTTCCTGAGCAGTACTTC
TRBD1	NA	TRBV3-1/TRBV3-2	TRBJ1-1	CASSPGQAKSEAFF	TGTGCCAGCAGCCCGGGACAGGCTAAATCGGAAGCTTTCTTT
NA	NA	TRBV18	TRBJ1-1	CASSPGIQSEAFF	TGTGCCAGCTCACCAGGCATACAGTCCGAAGCTTTCTTT
NA	NA	TRBV7-2	TRBJ1-3	CASSWGLNTIYF	TGTGCCAGCAGCTGGGGGCTGAACACCATATATTTT
TRBD1	NA	TRBV27	TRBJ1-2	CASKPETGGNYGYTF	TGTGCCAGCAAACCGGAAACAGGGGGGAACTATGGCTACACCTTC
TRBD2	NA	TRBV6-4	TRBJ2-2	CASSDGTSGNTGELFF	TGTGCCAGCAGTGACGGGACTAGCGGGAACACCGGGGAGCTGTTTTTT
NA	NA	TRBV5-6	TRBJ1-1	CASSWEDRGTEAFF	TGTGCCAGCAGCTGGGAAGATCGGGGCACTGAAGCTTTCTTT
NA	few	TRBV2	TRBJ1-1	CATLGQSTEAFF	TGTGCCACCCTCGGACAGTCCACTGAAGCTTTCTTT
TRBD1	NA	TRBV27	TRBJ1-1	CASSSGTGRTEAFF	TGTGCCAGCAGTTCGGGGACAGGGCGAACTGAAGCTTTCTTT
NA	once	TRBV18	TRBJ2-7	CASSDGNSYEQYF	TGTGCCAGCTCAGACGGGAACTCCTACGAGCAGTACTTC
NA	NA	TRBV30	TRBJ1-5	CAWSASFNQPQHF	TGTGCCTGGAGTGCCAGTTTCAATCAGCCCCAGCATTTT
TRBD1	NA	TRBV29-1	TRBJ2-2	CSVSRTGNGATGELFF	TGCAGCGTTTCAAGGACAGGGAACGGGGCCACCGGGGAGCTGTTTTTT
NA	NA	TRBV30	TRBJ2-7	CAWSVGGSSYEQYF	TGTGCCTGGAGTGTAGGGGGTTCCTCCTACGAGCAGTACTTC
TRBD1	NA	TRBV7-2	TRBJ1-3	CASSPGQGVKPGNTIYF	TGTGCCAGCAGCCCGGGACAGGGGGTAAAACCTGGAAACACCATATATTTT
TRBD1	NA	TRBV7-2	TRBJ2-1	CASSLAQGGYNEQFF	TGTGCCAGCAGCTTAGCACAGGGGGGATACAATGAGCAGTTCTTC
NA	NA	TRBV10-3	TRBJ2-3	CAISDLDADTDTQYF	TGTGCCATCAGTGACCTAGATGCAGACACAGATACGCAGTATTTT
TRBD2	NA	TRBV2	TRBJ2-3	CASSERASGTTDTQYF	TGTGCCAGCAGTGAAAGGGCTAGCGGTACCACAGATACGCAGTATTTT